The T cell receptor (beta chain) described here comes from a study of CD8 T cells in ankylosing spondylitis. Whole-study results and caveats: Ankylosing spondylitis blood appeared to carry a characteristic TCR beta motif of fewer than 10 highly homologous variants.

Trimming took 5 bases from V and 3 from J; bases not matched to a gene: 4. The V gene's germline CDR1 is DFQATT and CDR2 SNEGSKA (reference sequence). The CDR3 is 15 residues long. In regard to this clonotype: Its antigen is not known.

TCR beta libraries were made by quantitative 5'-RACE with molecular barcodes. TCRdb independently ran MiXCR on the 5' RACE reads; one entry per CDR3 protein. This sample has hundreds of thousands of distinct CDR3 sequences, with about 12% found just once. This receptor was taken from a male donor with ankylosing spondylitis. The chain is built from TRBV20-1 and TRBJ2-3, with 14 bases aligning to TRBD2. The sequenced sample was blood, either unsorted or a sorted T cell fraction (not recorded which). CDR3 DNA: TGCAGTGCTCTCGGGACTAGCGGGAGAACAGATACGCAGTATTTT. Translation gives CSALGTSGRTDTQYF.